The 14 T cell receptor beta chains in this list originate from one sample, sequenced in a study of beta chain features in type 1 diabetes. All of the isolated RNA was reverse transcribed, so expressed TCRB transcripts were sequenced. The repertoire was sequenced with immunoSEQ multiplex PCR; TCRdb's copy has only in-frame clones and lacks some. The profile shows hundreds of thousands of clones, around 15% of them singletons. Source material: central memory CD4+ T cells from blood. The receptors derive from a man aged 30-40 years in good health.

As for this clone: A read error may produce the germline difference seen at one junction end. The V call is TRBV5-4, the J call TRBJ2-2; 8 nucleotides line up with TRBD2. Germline loops: CDR1 SGHNT, CDR2 YYREEE (reference sequence). The CDR3 runs to 14 residues. CDR3 residues: CASSQAGVTGELFF. The CDR3, as DNA: TGCGCCAGCAGCCAAGCGGGGGTCACCGGGGAGCTGTTTTTT.

The chain couples TRBV18 to TRBJ2-2; TRBD2 might be the D (6 bases). This CDR3 has 15 amino acids. V was cut by 3 bases and J by 5 bases, with 13 bases left in between. Per the germline V gene, CDR1 is KGHSH and CDR2 is LQKENI. Here the CDR3 DNA reads TGTGCCAGCTCACCGTCGGGGCGGGGAACCGGGGAGCTGTTTTTT. This gives the protein CASSPSGRGTGELFF.

The gene calls are TRBV20-1 and TRBJ2-5; no clear D gene. The CDR3 length is 10 residues. The germline V and J ends were trimmed by 5 bases and 2 bases, with 3 bases remaining between them. CDR1 DFQATT and CDR2 SNEGSKA come from the germline V gene (reference sequence). CDR3 DNA sequence: TGCAGTGCTGGTCAAGAGACCCAGTACTTC. This codes for CSAGQETQYF.

This clone came up many times. The junction departs from germline at one end; a sequencing error may be responsible. The chain employs TRBV7-7 and TRBJ2-1; D unclear. CDR1 and CDR2 from the germline V gene are SSHAT and FNYEAQ (reference sequence). This CDR3 is 13 amino acids long. CDR3 nucleotides: TGTGCTAGCAGTCGAACAATACAGAGCGAGCAGTTCTTC. This encodes CASSRTIQSEQFF.

This chain links TRBV27 with TRBJ1-6, with no clear D. V was shortened by 3 bases and J by 7 bases, with 4 bases between the two germline ends. CDR1 is MNHEY, CDR2 SMNVEV, per germline (reference sequence). CDR3 length: 12 amino acids. The CDR3 loop reads CASSFPNSPLHF. The CDR3 coding sequence is TGTGCCAGCAGTTTCCCCAATTCACCCCTCCACTTT.

The genes are TRBV6-5 and TRBJ1-2, with D perhaps TRBD1 (6 bases). Looked up from germline, CDR1 is MNHEY and CDR2 is SVGAGI. Trimming took off 6 bases at V and 7 bases at J, with 15 bases between the two ends. The CDR3 is 13 residues long. CDR3 residues: CASRDWDTGGYTF. Written as DNA, the CDR3 is TGTGCCAGCAGAGACTGGGACACGGGTGGCTACACCTTC.

This rearrangement joins TRBV2 to TRBJ2-3, with D maybe TRBD1 (6 bases). The CDR3 is made up of 15 amino acids. Germline CDR1 reads SNHLY; CDR2 reads FYNNEI. With 9 bases removed from V and 0 bases from J, the gap between germline ends came to 16 bases. The CDR3 DNA follows: TGTGCCAGGAGGAAGGACAGACGAAGCACAGATACGCAGTATTTT. Encoded protein: CARRKDRRSTDTQYF.

Only a few counts were recorded for this clone. The chain recombines TRBV2 with TRBJ2-1, with 9 bases identical to TRBD1. J lost 4 bases, V lost 6 bases, and 4 bases had no gene match. Germline V gene lookup returns CDR1 SNHLY and CDR2 FYNNEI. The CDR3 runs 14 residues. Here the CDR3 reads CASRTGTGYNEQFF. In DNA, the CDR3 is TGTGCCAGCAGAACCGGGACAGGGTACAATGAGCAGTTCTTC.

This clone was detected a few times. V and J are TRBV7-3 and TRBJ1-1; D possibly corresponds to TRBD1 (6 bases). CDR1 SGHTA and CDR2 FQGTGA come from the germline V gene. CDR3 size: 15 residues. The ends were cut back, 2 bases at V and 5 bases at J, with 15 bases in the middle. This CDR3 is CASSLANAGETEAFF. CDR3 in DNA: TGTGCCAGCAGCTTAGCGAACGCAGGGGAAACTGAAGCTTTCTTT.

This clone was seen at least ten times. This rearrangement joins TRBV7-9 to TRBJ2-3; D possibly corresponds to TRBD1 (5 bases). The CDR3 sequence is 13 residues long. V was shortened by 5 bases and J by 7 bases, with 13 bases between the two germline ends. CDR1 is SEHNR and CDR2 is FQNEAQ in the germline V gene (reference sequence). In DNA, the CDR3 is TGTGCCAGCAGCGCGCCCAGGGTCAATACGCAGTATTTT. Its translation: CASSAPRVNTQYF.

This clone came up a few times. V gene TRBV27 combines with J gene TRBJ1-1, with D perhaps TRBD1 (5 bases). The V and J ends lost 11 bases and 3 bases respectively, with 22 bases between them. This CDR3 is 15 amino acids long. Germline values: CDR1 MNHEY, CDR2 SMNVEV (reference sequence). The CDR3 loop is CAPGEVLSGHTEAFF. The CDR3 DNA reads as TGTGCCCCGGGGGAAGTTCTATCTGGGCACACTGAAGCTTTCTTT.

This clone was detected many times. The chain employs TRBV6-6 and TRBJ1-1; possible D gene TRBD1, 5 bases. CDR3 size: 13 residues. V lost 6 bases and J 4 bases, leaving 12 bases between the germline ends. Germline V gene data show CDR1 as MNHNY and CDR2 as SVGAGI (reference sequence). The chain's CDR3 is CASRLKGATEAFF. In DNA form, the CDR3 reads TGTGCCAGCAGATTAAAAGGGGCCACTGAAGCTTTCTTT.

The table lists this clone with a few counts. This rearrangement joins TRBV4-1 to TRBJ1-5; D is uncertain. V was cut by 8 bases and J by 0 bases, with 11 bases left in between. Germline values: CDR1 MGHRA, CDR2 YSYEKL. The CDR3 extends over 14 amino acids. CDR3 DNA: TGCGCCAGCCGGCCAGTTTATAGCAATCAGCCCCAGCATTTT. Residues: CASRPVYSNQPQHF.

This clone was detected a few times. The chain couples TRBV11-2 to TRBJ2-1, with D possibly being TRBD1 (6 bases). The CDR3 loop spans 16 amino acids. Germline lookup yields CDR1 SGHAT and CDR2 FQNNGV. Trimming took 3 bases from V and 8 from J, leaving 20 bases between them. The CDR3 loop reads CASSFEQGFVSDEQFF. In DNA form, the CDR3 reads TGTGCCAGCAGCTTCGAACAGGGATTTGTTAGTGATGAGCAGTTCTTC.